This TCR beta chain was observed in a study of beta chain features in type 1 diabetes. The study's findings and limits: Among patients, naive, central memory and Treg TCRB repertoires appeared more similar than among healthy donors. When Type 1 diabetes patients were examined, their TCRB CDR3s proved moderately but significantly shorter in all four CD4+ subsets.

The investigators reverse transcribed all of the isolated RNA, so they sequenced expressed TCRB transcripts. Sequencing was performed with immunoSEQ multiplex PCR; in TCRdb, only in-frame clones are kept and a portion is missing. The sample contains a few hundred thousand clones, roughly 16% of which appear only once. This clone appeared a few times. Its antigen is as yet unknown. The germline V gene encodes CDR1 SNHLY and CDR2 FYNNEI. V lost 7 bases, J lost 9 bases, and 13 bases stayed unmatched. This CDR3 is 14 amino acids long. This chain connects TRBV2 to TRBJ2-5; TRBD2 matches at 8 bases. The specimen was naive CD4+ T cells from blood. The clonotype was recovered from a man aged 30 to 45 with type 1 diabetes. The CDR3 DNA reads TGTGCCAGCACCGAGGGGCTAGCGGGTGTTTCCCAGTACTTC. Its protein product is CASTEGLAGVSQYF.